The next 15 T cell receptor beta chains were all read from a single sample in a study of cytomegalovirus exposure and HLA in healthy donors. Assay: immunoSEQ multiplex PCR; the TCRdb copy retains only in-frame clones and omits some. Among about 150,000 clones listed, roughly 90% were seen once. Material: PBMCs. The receptors here all came from a man younger than 35 in good health and CMV-seropositive.

This clone was seen just once. V gene TRBV5-1 combines with J gene TRBJ2-7; D gene uncertain. Germline values: CDR1 SGHRS, CDR2 YFSETQ. V gave up 2 bases and J gave up 2 bases, with 29 bases separating them. The CDR3 runs to 20 residues. The CDR3 DNA follows: TGCGCCAGCAGCTTCCGCGGCTCTCAACTAACTAAAATGTCTGCCTACGAGCAGTACTTC. It translates to CASSFRGSQLTKMSAYEQYF.

The V call is TRBV25-1, the J call TRBJ1-6; D ambiguous. The CDR3 is 13 amino acids. Trimming stripped 5 bases from V and 8 bases from J, with 10 bases between. Germline CDR1 reads MGHDK; CDR2 reads SYGVNS. The CDR3 coding sequence is TGTGCCAGCAGTAGGCCAGGTGATTCACCCCTCCACTTT. Translating it yields CASSRPGDSPLHF.

The chain carries TRBV11-3 and TRBJ2-3; 10 bases are a match to TRBD1. This CDR3 has 15 residues. Germline trimming cut 5 bases from V and 2 bases from J; bases unmatched to any gene: 4. CDR1 SGHNT and CDR2 YENEEA come from the germline V gene. CDR3 DNA: TGTGCCAGCAGCAGGGACAGGGGTCTCACAGATACGCAGTATTTT. This translates into CASSRDRGLTDTQYF.

This clone was recorded only once. The V and J genes are TRBV27 and TRBJ1-1, with D perhaps matching TRBD1 (6 bases). The CDR3 contains 13 residues. CDR1 is MNHEY and CDR2 is SMNVEV in the germline V gene (reference sequence). V was trimmed by 7 bases and J by 1 base, leaving 10 bases between them. CDR3 DNA sequence: TGTGCCAGCATGAGGGGGACGAACACTGAAGCTTTCTTT. Amino acids: CASMRGTNTEAFF.

The rearrangement links TRBV28 to TRBJ2-2; a possible D gene is TRBD2 (5 bases). Germline V gene data show CDR1 as MDHEN and CDR2 as SYDVKM. The CDR3 covers 14 residues. V was cut by 3 bases and J by 3 bases, with 8 bases left in between. The DNA of the CDR3 is TGTGCCAGCAGTTTGGAGGTTTACACCGGGGAGCTGTTTTTT. Encoded protein: CASSLEVYTGELFF. The full variable domain, completed using reference TRBV28 and TRBJ2-2, is DVKVTQSSRYLVKRTGEKVFLECVQDMDHENMFWYRQDPGLGLRLIYFSYDVKMKEKGDIPEGYSVSREKKERFSLILESASTNQTSMYLCASSLEVYTGELFFGEGSRLTVL.

The chain is built from TRBV27 and TRBJ1-1; 9 bases line up with TRBD1. CDR1 MNHEY and CDR2 SMNVEV come from the germline V gene (reference sequence). This CDR3 has 15 amino acids. V lost 7 bases and J lost 3; bases outside the gene matches: 9. CDR3 sequence reads: CASTPRDRVDTEAFF. CDR3 sequence (DNA): TGTGCCAGCACCCCGCGGGACAGGGTGGACACTGAAGCTTTCTTT.

This chain uses TRBV7-8 with TRBJ2-2; 7 bases fit TRBD2. Per germline, CDR1 SGHVS and CDR2 FQNEAQ. V trimming: 4 bases; J trimming: 7 bases; junction bases outside the gene matches: 6. CDR3 length: 14 residues. This chain's CDR3 is CASSSTSVVGELFF. The CDR3 bases are TGTGCCAGCAGCTCAACTAGCGTTGTCGGGGAGCTGTTTTTT.

This CDR3 is CASSPTGTTEAFF. CDR3 coding DNA: TGTGCCAGCTCACCGACAGGGACCACTGAAGCTTTCTTT. This chain joins TRBV18 and TRBJ1-1; 7 bases line up with TRBD1. The CDR3 runs 13 residues. V lost 3 bases, J lost 4 bases, and 2 bases stayed unmatched. Germline CDR1 KGHSH, CDR2 LQKENI. The full variable domain, with the rest looked up from reference TRBV18 and TRBJ1-1, is NAGVMQNPRHLVRRRGQEARLRCSPMKGHSHVYWYRQLPEEGLKFMVYLQKENIIDESGMPKERFSAEFPKEGPSILRIQQVVRGDSAAYFCASSPTGTTEAFFGQGTRLTVV.

The chain recombines TRBV5-1 with TRBJ2-7; unclear D gene. In germline, CDR1 is SGHRS, CDR2 YFSETQ. This CDR3 contains 13 residues. Trimming pared 4 bases from V and 7 bases from J, leaving 15 bases between. Written as DNA, the CDR3 is TGCGCCAGCAGCCCTGGAGCCGCTGGGGAGCAGTACTTC. Amino acid sequence: CASSPGAAGEQYF.

The chain is built from TRBV14 and TRBJ2-7, with a possible D match to TRBD2 (5 bases). V shed 0 bases and J shed 2 bases, with 17 bases lying between them. Germline V CDR1 and CDR2: SGHDN, FVKESK. The length of the CDR3 is 17 residues. The chain's CDR3 is CASSQDPPTHGTYEQYF. The CDR3 DNA follows: TGTGCCAGCAGCCAAGATCCCCCTACCCACGGGACCTACGAGCAGTACTTC.

The chain employs TRBV30 and TRBJ2-1, with TRBD2 identical over 11 bases. The CDR3 extends over 15 amino acids. Losses at the gene ends were 3 bases for V and 5 bases for J; bases not matched to a gene: 6. Germline V gives CDR1 GTSNPN, CDR2 SVGIG (reference sequence). The CDR3 sequence: CAWRLGTSGNNEQFF. CDR3 nucleotides: TGTGCCTGGAGGTTAGGGACTAGCGGAAACAATGAGCAGTTCTTC.

The V gene is TRBV19, the J gene TRBJ2-3, with no clear D. The germline V gene has CDR1 LNHDA and CDR2 SQIVND (reference sequence). With 4 bases removed from V and 6 bases from J, the gap between germline ends came to 11 bases. The CDR3 contains 13 residues. CDR3 loop: CASSTSVHDTQYF. CDR3 coding DNA: TGTGCCAGTAGTACATCGGTGCATGATACGCAGTATTTT.

V usage is TRBV5-1 and J usage is TRBJ2-5; a possible D gene is TRBD1 (6 bases). The CDR3 length is 16 residues. V shed 0 bases and J shed 2 bases, with 14 bases lying between them. Germline CDR1 is SGHRS and CDR2 is YFSETQ. CDR3 region: CASSLGSKGVQETQYF. DNA of the CDR3: TGCGCCAGCAGCTTGGGTTCCAAGGGGGTGCAAGAGACCCAGTACTTC.

The chain employs TRBV7-6 and TRBJ1-4, with 10 bases lining up with TRBD1. With 3 bases clipped from V and 8 bases from J, the junction kept 3 bases outside the gene matches. The CDR3 has 14 residues. In germline, CDR1 is SGHVS, CDR2 FNYEAQ. The CDR3, as DNA: TGTGCCAGCAGCTTTGAGACAGGGGGCGAAAAACTGTTTTTT. This codes for CASSFETGGEKLFF.

V is TRBV5-6 and J is TRBJ2-2, with unresolved D. Per the germline V gene, CDR1 is SGHDT and CDR2 is YYEEEE. Deletions cut 4 bases from V and 5 bases from J, with 12 bases between. The length of the CDR3 is 14 residues. CDR3: CASSHPELTGELFF. Written as DNA, the CDR3 is TGTGCCAGCAGCCACCCGGAGCTAACCGGGGAGCTGTTTTTT.